Given below is one T cell receptor beta chain in context. This clonotype was detected a few times. Its antigen remains unidentified. Within one base of it there is no much larger clone, and no base qualities were kept. This sample is part of a study of T cell repertoires in cytomegalovirus infection (dated by TCRdb to the late 2010s). Looking at the study overall: Donor HLA type was relevant to the analysis, as public TCR beta signatures indicated carriage of CMV infection together with the matching HLA type.

The CDR3 holds 17 amino acids from the cysteine to the phenylalanine. CDR3 DNA only is kept here, 51 bases in frame from base 1. CDR1 MDHEN and CDR2 SYDVKM are derived from the germline V gene. Germline trimming amounts to 2 bases on V and 7 bases on J, with 13 as the count of junction bases outside the gene matches. The research as a whole found: The ex vivo response was dominated by HLA-C-restricted CMV-specific TCR beta clonotypes, which also provided the single most frequent clonotype in two of eight donors. In both this cohort and an independent roughly 350-donor cohort, the cumulative frequency of public TCR beta family members distinguished carriers of CMV infection plus the relevant HLA type.

The sequencer listed for this sample is Illumina HiSeq 1500. TCRdb reprocessed the public reads (quality trimming at Q25 with fastp, clone calling with MiXCR) and kept in-frame beta chains. Here each entry gathers all rows of one CDR3 protein and keeps the most common genes and DNA. For this sample there are fewer than 250,000 distinct CDR3 sequences; about 20% appear just once. Roughly 18% of the sample goes to the ten largest clones. This clonotype originated in a human donor in good health (CMV status not recorded). Some clones in this sample may be carry-over from other donors' samples. This receptor chain uses TRBV28 and TRBJ2-2; 7 junctional bases match TRBD1. Sequencing was carried out using CD8+ T cells from PBMCs. The nucleotide sequence reads as follows: TGTGCCAGCAGTTTAAGCGTAGTCGGGCAGGGGGACGGGGAGCTGTTTTTT. Its coded protein is CASSLSVVGQGDGELFF.